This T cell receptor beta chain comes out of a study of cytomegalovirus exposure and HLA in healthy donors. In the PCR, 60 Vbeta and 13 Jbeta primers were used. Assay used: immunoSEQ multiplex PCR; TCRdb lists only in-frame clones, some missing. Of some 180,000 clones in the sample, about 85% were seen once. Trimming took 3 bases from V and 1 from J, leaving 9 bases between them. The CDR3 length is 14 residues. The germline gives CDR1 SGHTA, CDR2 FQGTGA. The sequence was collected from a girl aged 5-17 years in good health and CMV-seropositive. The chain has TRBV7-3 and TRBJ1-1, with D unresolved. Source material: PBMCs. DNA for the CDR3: TGTGCCAGCAGCTTGGGCGTAGGGAACACTGAAGCTTTCTTT. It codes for CASSLGVGNTEAFF.